This T cell receptor beta chain was found in a study of radiation and T cells in renal cell carcinoma. The table came from immunoSEQ multiplex PCR; TCRdb's copy has only in-frame clones and leaves some out. The sample carries roughly 130,000 clones, around nine tenths recorded once. As for this clone: Its antigen is as yet unknown.

As to time point: baseline pretreatment blood. The sample's treatment: 15 Gy SBRT to primary tumor, nephrectomy 4 weeks later. Study outcomes and limitations: Top tumor clonotypes rose in blood 2 weeks post-radiation, then contracted.

The CDR3 spans 13 residues. Trimming shortened V by 9 bases and J by 4 bases, and 13 bases separated the two germline ends. From germline, CDR1 is MNHNS and CDR2 SASEGT. The receptor was isolated from a woman in her fifties or sixties with renal cell carcinoma. The specimen comprised blood, sampled from a patient whose treatment included radiotherapy and nephrectomy. The chain has TRBV6-1 and TRBJ1-5; D possibly corresponds to TRBD1 (6 bases). CDR3 protein: CARGDTGNQPQHF. The CDR3 DNA sequence: TGTGCCAGAGGGGATACAGGGAATCAGCCCCAGCATTTT.